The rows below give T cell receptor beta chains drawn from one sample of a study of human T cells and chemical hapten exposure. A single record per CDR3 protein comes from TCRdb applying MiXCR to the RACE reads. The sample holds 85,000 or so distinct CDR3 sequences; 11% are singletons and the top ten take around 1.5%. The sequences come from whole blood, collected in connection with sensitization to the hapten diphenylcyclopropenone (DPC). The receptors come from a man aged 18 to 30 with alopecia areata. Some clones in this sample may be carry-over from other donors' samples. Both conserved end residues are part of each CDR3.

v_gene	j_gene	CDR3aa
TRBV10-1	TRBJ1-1	CASSRWDRNTEAFF
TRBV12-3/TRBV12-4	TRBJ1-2	CASSPRSGQGSFVYGYTF
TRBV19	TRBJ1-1	CASSMGPGRNTVAFF
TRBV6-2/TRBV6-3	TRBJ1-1	CASSGQVDTEAFF
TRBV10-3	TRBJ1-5	CAISEQGNQPQHF
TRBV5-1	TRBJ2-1	CASSSALEFYNEQFF
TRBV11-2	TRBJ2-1	CASRRPGTAVYNEQFF
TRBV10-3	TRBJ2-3	CAISESSRGGDTQYF
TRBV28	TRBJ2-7	CASRVGGKGEQYF
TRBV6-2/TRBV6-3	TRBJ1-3	CASSPANSGNTIYF
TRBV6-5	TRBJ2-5	CASSPAGAGETQYF
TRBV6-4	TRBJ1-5	CASESVGTGDQPQHF
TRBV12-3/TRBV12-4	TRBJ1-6	CASSLTRLPLHF
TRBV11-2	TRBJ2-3	CASSLSGDADTQYF
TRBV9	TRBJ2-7	CASSEPTGGGYEQYF
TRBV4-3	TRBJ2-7	CASSLIWGGREQYF
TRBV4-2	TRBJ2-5	CASSQGDTSARLQETQYF
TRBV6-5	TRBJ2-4	CASSYTVKNIQYF
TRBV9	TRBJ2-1	CASSVGSKTYNEQFF
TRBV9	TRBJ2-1	CASSGTVDNEQFF
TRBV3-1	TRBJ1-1	CASSQVMNTEAFF
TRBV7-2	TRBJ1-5	CASSLEGGQPQHF
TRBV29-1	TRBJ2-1	CSVADGDNEQFF
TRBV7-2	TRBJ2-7	CASSLERPNEQYF
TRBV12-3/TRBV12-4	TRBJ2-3	CASRRDSADTQYF
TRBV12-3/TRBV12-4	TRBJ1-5	CASSFPPGQPQHF
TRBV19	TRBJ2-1	CASSIVASGGRNEQFF
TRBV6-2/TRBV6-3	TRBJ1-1	CASSLKLNTEAFF
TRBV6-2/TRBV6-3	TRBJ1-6	CASSYSGVNSPLHF
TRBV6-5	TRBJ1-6	CASSYEGASSPLHF
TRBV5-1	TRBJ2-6	CASSLVRVSPGANVLTF
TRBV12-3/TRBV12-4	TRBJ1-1	CASTPTGNTEAFF
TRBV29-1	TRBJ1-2	CSVVGTGEFGYGYTF
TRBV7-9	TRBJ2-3	CASTVTGRPTDTQYF
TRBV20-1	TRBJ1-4	CSARDRRRFGTNEKLFF
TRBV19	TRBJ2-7	CASSMRQGRDEQYF
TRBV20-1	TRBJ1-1	CSAPSEAFF
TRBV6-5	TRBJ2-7	CASSAGQAYEQYF
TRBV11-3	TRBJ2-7	CASSSRDGYEQYF
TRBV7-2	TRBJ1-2	CASSQQGHGYTF
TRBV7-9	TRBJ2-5	CASSFPTSLQETQYF
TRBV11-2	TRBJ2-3	CASSPTRTSLPDTQYF
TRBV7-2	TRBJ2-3	CASSLALPPDTQYF
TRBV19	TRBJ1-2	CASAADRGQFGYTF
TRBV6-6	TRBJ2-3	CASRGGTTDTQYF
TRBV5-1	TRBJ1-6	CASSPRTGNSPLHF
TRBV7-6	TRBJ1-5	CASSRQYNQPQHF
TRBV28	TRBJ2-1	CASTNAQRGGMYNEQFF
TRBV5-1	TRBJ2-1	CASSLSGGPYNEQFF
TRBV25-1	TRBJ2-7	CASSRQGVEQYF
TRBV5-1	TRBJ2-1	CASSLGLAGAYNEQFF
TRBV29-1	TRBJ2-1	CSTTPGTGFYNEQFF